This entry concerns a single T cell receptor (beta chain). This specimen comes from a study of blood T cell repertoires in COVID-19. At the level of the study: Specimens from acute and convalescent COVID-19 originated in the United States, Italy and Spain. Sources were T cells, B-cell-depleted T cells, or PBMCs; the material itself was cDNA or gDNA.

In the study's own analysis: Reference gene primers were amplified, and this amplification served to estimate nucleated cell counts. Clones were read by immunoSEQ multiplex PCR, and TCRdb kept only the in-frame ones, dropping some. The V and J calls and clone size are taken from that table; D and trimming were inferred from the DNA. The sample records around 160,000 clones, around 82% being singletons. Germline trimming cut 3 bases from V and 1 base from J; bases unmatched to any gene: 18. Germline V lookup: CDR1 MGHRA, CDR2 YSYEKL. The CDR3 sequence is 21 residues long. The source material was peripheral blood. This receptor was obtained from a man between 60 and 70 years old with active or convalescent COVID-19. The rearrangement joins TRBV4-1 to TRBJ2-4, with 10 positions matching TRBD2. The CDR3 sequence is CASSHMAPGLATTVAKNIQYF. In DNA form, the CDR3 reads TGCGCCAGCAGCCATATGGCCCCGGGACTAGCGACGACGGTGGCCAAAAACATTCAGTACTTC.